The 25 T cell receptor beta chains below were found in one sample sequenced in a study of shared clonotypes between healthy human individuals. Clones were read by immunoSEQ multiplex PCR, and TCRdb kept only the in-frame ones, dropping some. The data hold roughly 2.6 million clones, with over 85% observed a single time. The sequenced sample consisted of naive CD4+ T cells sorted from blood. Subset described: CD45RA+ positively selected. These receptors all come from a young man in good health.

The chain recombines TRBV14 with TRBJ2-3; D call uncertain. CDR1 SGHDN and CDR2 FVKESK come from the germline V gene. The CDR3 loop spans 11 amino acids. V lost 2 bases and J lost 7, with 4 bases in between. The CDR3 DNA reads TGTGCCAGCAGCCAAACATATACGCAGTATTTT. Translating it yields CASSQTYTQYF.

Note on this clone: Other DNA sequences within the sample encode an identical CDR3. The chain uses TRBV7-2 and TRBJ2-2; D is unclear. Germline V gene data show CDR1 as SGHTA and CDR2 as FQGNSA. V was pared by 1 base and J by 1 base, with 4 bases between. The CDR3 totals 14 residues. Here the CDR3 DNA reads TGTGCCAGCAGCTTAGATGGGAACACCGGGGAGCTGTTTTTT. Protein sequence: CASSLDGNTGELFF.

On this clone itself: Different DNA sequences within this sample yield the same CDR3. This chain uses TRBV5-1 with TRBJ2-5; 9 positions match TRBD2. In germline, CDR1 is SGHRS, CDR2 YFSETQ. Unmatched junction bases numbered 6, after V lost 4 bases and J lost 5 bases. CDR3 length: 14 residues. The CDR3 nucleotides are TGCGCCAGCAGCCCGGGGACTAGCTGGGAGACCCAGTACTTC. It encodes CASSPGTSWETQYF.

The rearrangement uses TRBV27 and TRBJ1-6, with 7 bases that match TRBD1. CDR3 length equals 16 residues. J gave up 5 bases and V 2 bases, and 6 bases lay outside the gene matches. CDR1 and CDR2 (germline): MNHEY, SMNVEV (reference sequence). CDR3: CASSLGGTANNSPLHF. In DNA, the CDR3 is TGTGCCAGCAGTTTAGGGGGGACAGCAAATAATTCACCCCTCCACTTT.

The CDR3 DNA reads TGTGCCAGCAGCTTACTAGCGGGGGGGCAAGATACGCAGTATTTT. Translating gives CASSLLAGGQDTQYF. The chain has TRBV7-3 and TRBJ2-3; TRBD2 matches 12 bases. The germline V gene encodes CDR1 SGHTA and CDR2 FQGTGA. The CDR3 totals 15 residues. The V and J ends lost 2 bases and 5 bases, in that order; junction bases with no gene match: 2.

The table lists this clone with a count of one. The chain uses TRBV6-1 and TRBJ2-7; the match to TRBD1 covers 10 bases. Trimming cost V 4 bases and J 4 bases; bases outside gene matches: 7. The CDR3 consists of 15 residues. CDR1 and CDR2 (germline): MNHNS, SASEGT. In DNA form, the CDR3 reads TGTGCCAGCAGTGTAACCGGGACAGGGGTTTACGAGCAGTACTTC. Its translation is CASSVTGTGVYEQYF.

The rearrangement joins TRBV9 to TRBJ2-2; D is possibly TRBD1 (5 bases). Trimming pared 0 bases from V and 1 base from J, leaving 13 bases between. This CDR3 has 17 amino acids. Germline CDR1 SGDLS, CDR2 YYNGEE. The CDR3 DNA sequence: TGTGCCAGCAGCGTAGCTTGGGGCGGAATGAACACCGGGGAGCTGTTTTTT. This encodes CASSVAWGGMNTGELFF.

The chain employs TRBV18 and TRBJ1-5, with 9 positions matching TRBD1. The CDR3 loop spans 17 amino acids. In germline, CDR1 is KGHSH, CDR2 LQKENI. V lost 6 bases and J lost 0; bases outside the gene matches: 9. The chain's CDR3 is CASSPGTGIDSNQPQHF. The CDR3 DNA reads TGTGCCAGCTCTCCCGGGACAGGGATCGATAGCAATCAGCCCCAGCATTTT.

This clone was detected once. V and J are TRBV30 and TRBJ2-2; D remains unclear. Trimming removed 3 bases at V and 1 base at J, with 6 bases between. Germline V CDR1 and CDR2: GTSNPN, SVGIG (reference sequence). This CDR3 is built from 13 residues. CDR3 nucleotide sequence: TGTGCCTGGAGGCTGGTGAACACCGGGGAGCTGTTTTTT. Translated: CAWRLVNTGELFF.

The chain links TRBV6-5 to TRBJ1-1; D unclear. The germline V and J ends were trimmed by 4 bases and 5 bases, with 11 bases remaining between them. CDR1 is MNHEY and CDR2 is SVGAGI in the germline V gene. CDR3 size: 13 residues. The CDR3 DNA reads as TGTGCCAGCAGTTCCCCTTGGGGTACTGAAGCTTTCTTT. Amino acid sequence: CASSSPWGTEAFF.

J is TRBJ2-1 and V is TRBV5-1, with TRBD2 identical over 12 bases. Germline trimming cut 3 bases from V and 4 bases from J; bases unmatched to any gene: 8. CDR3 size: 17 residues. Germline lookup yields CDR1 SGHRS and CDR2 YFSETQ. CDR3 in amino acids: CASSSGKTSGGYNEQFF. The CDR3 DNA follows: TGCGCCAGCAGCTCGGGGAAGACTAGCGGGGGATACAATGAGCAGTTCTTC.

This rearrangement joins TRBV5-5 to TRBJ1-4, with a possible D match to TRBD1 (5 bases). CDR1 SGHKS and CDR2 YYEKEE come from the germline V gene (reference sequence). V was trimmed by 0 bases and J by 5 bases, leaving 14 bases between them. The CDR3 loop spans 16 amino acids. This CDR3 is CASSLAQGGGNEKLFF. The CDR3, as DNA: TGTGCCAGCAGCTTGGCCCAGGGTGGGGGGAATGAAAAACTGTTTTTT. Combining the CDR3 with reference TRBV5-5 and TRBJ1-4 gives the whole variable domain DAGVTQSPTHLIKTRGQQVTLRCSPISGHKSVSWYQQVLGQGPQFIFQYYEKEERGRGNFPDRFSARQFPNYSSELNVNALLLGDSALYLCASSLAQGGGNEKLFFGSGTQLSVL.

Comments on this clone: This specimen includes other DNA sequences encoding the same CDR3. The chain has TRBV9 and TRBJ2-5; TRBD2 might be the D (5 bases). Deletions cut 2 bases from V and 1 base from J, with 9 bases between. The CDR3 is 14 residues long. Germline V lookup: CDR1 SGDLS, CDR2 YYNGEE. The CDR3 spells CASSVLAGQETQYF. As DNA, the CDR3 is TGTGCCAGCAGCGTTCTCGCGGGCCAAGAGACCCAGTACTTC.

Details on this clone: The same CDR3 is also encoded by other DNA sequences in this sample. The chain employs TRBV11-3 and TRBJ2-1; 7 nucleotides match TRBD2. CDR1 is SGHNT, CDR2 YENEEA, per germline. The CDR3 loop spans 14 amino acids. Unmatched junction bases numbered 0, after V lost 1 base and J lost 3 bases. CDR3 in DNA: TGTGCCAGCAGCTTAGGGACTAGCTACAATGAGCAGTTCTTC. Its protein is CASSLGTSYNEQFF.

On this clone itself: Other DNA sequences in the sample encode the same CDR3. The V gene is TRBV15, the J gene TRBJ2-5, with D possibly being TRBD1 or TRBD2 (5 bases each). V lost 0 bases to trimming and J lost 4 bases, with 9 bases between them. Germline V CDR1 and CDR2: LNHNV, YYDKDF (reference sequence). The CDR3 length is 14 residues. CDR3 region: CATSRDSGGETQYF. CDR3 DNA sequence: TGTGCCACCAGCAGAGATTCTGGGGGAGAGACCCAGTACTTC. The full variable domain, with the rest looked up from reference TRBV15 and TRBJ2-5, is DAMVIQNPRYQVTQFGKPVTLSCSQTLNHNVMYWYQQKSSQAPKLLFHYYDKDFNNEADTPDNFQSRRPNTSFCFLDIRSPGLGDTAMYLCATSRDSGGETQYFGPGTRLLVL.

V gene TRBV19 combines with J gene TRBJ1-2; the D gene is possibly TRBD1 (5 bases). The germline gives CDR1 LNHDA, CDR2 SQIVND (reference sequence). The CDR3 runs 15 residues. V was shortened by 3 bases and J by 1 base, with 12 bases between the two germline ends. The CDR3: CASSILDTSNYGYTF. The CDR3 coding sequence is TGTGCCAGTAGTATTTTGGACACGAGTAACTATGGCTACACCTTC.

The V gene is TRBV6-5, the J gene TRBJ1-5, with D possibly TRBD1 on 6 matching bases. V was pared by 6 bases and J by 3 bases, with 12 bases between. CDR1 is MNHEY and CDR2 is SVGAGI in the germline V gene. The CDR3 runs 14 residues. The CDR3 sequence is CASSRTGLNQPQHF. DNA of the CDR3: TGTGCCAGCAGCCGTACAGGGCTCAATCAGCCCCAGCATTTT.

The rearrangement links TRBV28 to TRBJ1-1; 10 bases are a match to TRBD1. Germline V CDR1 and CDR2: MDHEN, SYDVKM. The CDR3 is made up of 14 amino acids. V lost 7 bases, J lost 4 bases, and 6 bases stayed unmatched. The CDR3: CASTRQGARTEAFF. The CDR3 nucleotides read TGTGCCAGCACCAGACAGGGGGCGCGCACTGAAGCTTTCTTT.

This clone was picked up one time. The chain employs TRBV6-1 and TRBJ2-5; a weak D match, TRBD2 (6 bases). Trimming removed 7 bases at V and 5 bases at J, with 14 bases between. Looked up from germline, CDR1 is MNHNS and CDR2 is SASEGT. CDR3 length equals 13 residues. CDR3 residues: CASTSGGWETQYF. The CDR3 DNA reads as TGTGCCAGCACCTCCGGAGGGTGGGAGACCCAGTACTTC.

V is TRBV5-4 and J is TRBJ1-1; TRBD1 is a possible D gene (6 bases). The CDR3 is 14 residues long. Germline values: CDR1 SGHNT, CDR2 YYREEE (reference sequence). V was pared by 4 bases and J by 4 bases, with 14 bases between. CDR3 loop: CASSPVRGATEAFF. The DNA for the CDR3 is TGTGCCAGCAGCCCAGTGAGGGGGGCCACTGAAGCTTTCTTT.

The chain couples TRBV11-3 to TRBJ2-3; D is perhaps TRBD2 (6 bases). The germline gives CDR1 SGHNT, CDR2 YENEEA. Trimming took 5 bases from V and 0 from J, leaving 15 bases between them. CDR3 size: 16 residues. Here the CDR3 DNA reads TGTGCCAGCAGCCAGAGGGGTGCGGGGAGCACAGATACGCAGTATTTT. Translated, it gives CASSQRGAGSTDTQYF.

This clone was observed a handful of times. The chain joins TRBV5-5 to TRBJ1-5; D is uncertain. Deletions cut 0 bases from V and 0 bases from J, with 10 bases between. The length of the CDR3 is 16 residues. CDR1 and CDR2 from the germline V gene are SGHKS and YYEKEE (reference sequence). CDR3 protein: CASSLVADISNQPQHF. Written as DNA, the CDR3 is TGTGCCAGCAGCTTGGTTGCAGACATTAGCAATCAGCCCCAGCATTTT.

This clone is a singleton in its sample. This chain links TRBV18 with TRBJ1-4, with D hard to call. Looked up from germline, CDR1 is KGHSH and CDR2 is LQKENI. Between the trimmed V and J ends, which lost 10 bases and 0 bases, there was a span of 9 bases. This CDR3 region has 13 residues. CDR3 DNA: TGTGCCACCGCGGGAGCAACTAATGAAAAACTGTTTTTT. It specifies CATAGATNEKLFF.

This clone was picked up a small number of times. This rearrangement joins TRBV19 to TRBJ1-2; D is perhaps TRBD1 (5 bases). CDR1 is LNHDA and CDR2 is SQIVND in the germline V gene (reference sequence). CDR3 size: 13 residues. V shed 3 bases and J shed 7 bases, with 12 bases lying between them. CDR3 amino acids: CASSMQGYSGYTF. The CDR3 DNA sequence: TGTGCCAGTAGTATGCAGGGTTACTCTGGCTACACCTTC. Full variable domain (remainder filled in from reference TRBV19 and TRBJ1-2): DGGITQSPKYLFRKEGQNVTLSCEQNLNHDAMYWYRQDPGQGLRLIYYSQIVNDFQKGDIAEGYSVSREKKESFPLTVTSAQKNPTAFYLCASSMQGYSGYTFGSGTRLTVV.

V is TRBV25-1 and J is TRBJ2-5; no clear D. Deletions cut 4 bases from V and 5 bases from J, with 5 bases between. The CDR3 is 11 amino acids. Germline assignment: CDR1 MGHDK and CDR2 SYGVNS. The CDR3 sequence: CASSVRETQYF. As DNA, the CDR3 is TGTGCCAGCAGTGTTAGGGAGACCCAGTACTTC.